Below, 10 T cell receptor beta chains from the same sample are listed, as sequenced in a study of cytomegalovirus exposure and HLA in healthy donors. The data were produced by immunoSEQ multiplex PCR, yet TCRdb's version contains in-frame clones alone and is incomplete. This repertoire shows hundreds of thousands of clones, more than 75% found once; its top ten account for approximately 12%. The sequenced sample consisted of PBMCs. The receptors were sampled from a man aged 18-30 years in good health and CMV-seropositive.

The chain employs TRBV10-3 and TRBJ2-7, with D hard to call. CDR1 and CDR2 from the germline V gene are ENHRY and SYGVKD. V lost 6 bases and J 2 bases, leaving 14 bases between the germline ends. The CDR3 covers 14 residues. CDR3 in DNA: TGTGCCATCAGCCCCCAGGCCGTGGCCTACGAGCAGTACTTC. Its translation is CAISPQAVAYEQYF.

The chain links TRBV6-1 to TRBJ2-7; 7 nucleotides agree with TRBD1. CDR3 length: 15 amino acids. V shed 6 bases and J 2 bases; nucleotides not matched to a gene: 10. CDR1 is MNHNS and CDR2 is SASEGT in the germline V gene. The CDR3 DNA follows: TGTGCCAGCAGCCTCTCGACAGGGTCTACCTACGAGCAGTACTTC. This encodes CASSLSTGSTYEQYF.

The chain has TRBV4-1 and TRBJ1-4; tentative D call: TRBD1 (5 bases). The CDR3 loop spans 16 amino acids. Trimming left V 2 bases short and J 0 bases short, with 10 bases between. Germline lookup yields CDR1 MGHRA and CDR2 YSYEKL. The CDR3 DNA sequence: TGCGCCAGCAGCCAAAGACAGAGAACAACTAATGAAAAACTGTTTTTT. Translating gives CASSQRQRTTNEKLFF.

This clone appeared a single time. The CDR3 reads CASRWTGMDEKLFF. DNA of the CDR3: TGTGCCAGTAGGTGGACAGGGATGGATGAAAAACTGTTTTTT. This chain uses TRBV19 with TRBJ1-4; 8 positions match TRBD1. With 6 bases clipped from V and 6 bases from J, the junction kept 6 bases outside the gene matches. Per germline, CDR1 LNHDA and CDR2 SQIVND (reference sequence). This CDR3 spans 14 amino acids.

This clone was seen only once. The chain recombines TRBV30 with TRBJ1-1; D is ambiguous. V lost 4 bases and J lost 0, with 9 bases in between. The germline V gene encodes CDR1 GTSNPN and CDR2 SVGIG (reference sequence). The CDR3 has 13 amino acids. Here the CDR3 reads CAWMWQVNTEAFF. CDR3 in DNA: TGTGCCTGGATGTGGCAGGTGAACACTGAAGCTTTCTTT.

The chain joins TRBV28 to TRBJ1-5, with D maybe TRBD1 (6 bases). This CDR3 has 15 amino acids. V was trimmed by 7 bases and J by 0 bases, leaving 13 bases between them. CDR1 is MDHEN and CDR2 is SYDVKM in the germline V gene. CDR3 in amino acids: CASTKGGYSNQPQHF. The CDR3 DNA reads TGTGCCAGCACCAAGGGGGGGTATAGCAATCAGCCCCAGCATTTT.

The rearrangement uses TRBV27 and TRBJ1-2; 8 nucleotides agree with TRBD1. Germline loops: CDR1 MNHEY, CDR2 SMNVEV (reference sequence). V was clipped by 6 bases and J by 6 bases; unmatched bases: 12. This CDR3 contains 15 residues. CDR3 bases: TGTGCCAGCAGCCGCAAGACCAGGGGGCTCGATGGCTACACCTTC. This translates into CASSRKTRGLDGYTF.

V usage is TRBV5-4 and J usage is TRBJ1-2; no definite D call. Looked up from germline, CDR1 is SGHNT and CDR2 is YYREEE (reference sequence). This CDR3 spans 13 amino acids. V lost 1 base and J 4 bases, leaving 8 bases between the germline ends. The CDR3: CASSLRAAYGYTF. CDR3 nucleotides: TGTGCCAGCAGCTTGAGGGCAGCCTATGGCTACACCTTC. The whole variable domain, filled in from reference TRBV5-4 and TRBJ1-2, reads ETGVTQSPTHLIKTRGQQVTLRCSSQSGHNTVSWYQQALGQGPQFIFQYYREEENGRGNFPPRFSGLQFPNYSSELNVNALELDDSALYLCASSLRAAYGYTFGSGTRLTVV.

V gene TRBV10-2 combines with J gene TRBJ1-5, with TRBD1 as a possible D gene (5 bases). V shed 6 bases and J shed 4 bases, with 16 bases lying between them. CDR3 length: 15 amino acids. In germline, CDR1 is WSHSY, CDR2 SAAADI. In DNA, the CDR3 is TGCGCCAGCAGACTCGGTAGGGGTTCTAATCAGCCCCAGCATTTT. Encoded protein: CASRLGRGSNQPQHF.

The V and J genes are TRBV5-6 and TRBJ2-1; 9 positions match TRBD2. Germline V CDR1 and CDR2: SGHDT, YYEEEE. CDR3 length: 16 residues. Unmatched junction bases numbered 4, after V lost 1 base and J lost 2 bases. CDR3 loop: CASSLRSSGTYNEQFF. CDR3 nucleotides: TGTGCCAGCAGCTTGAGATCTAGCGGGACCTACAATGAGCAGTTCTTC. Using reference TRBV5-6 and TRBJ2-1 for the parts outside the CDR3, the full variable domain is DAGVTQSPTHLIKTRGQQVTLRCSPKSGHDTVSWYQQALGQGPQFIFQYYEEEERQRGNFPDRFSGHQFPNYSSELNVNALLLGDSALYLCASSLRSSGTYNEQFFGPGTRLTVL.